The 27 T cell receptor beta chains below come from one sample, sequenced in a study of T cell clonotyping in hematopoietic cell transplantation. TCRdb's table, derived via immunoSEQ multiplex PCR, lists solely in-frame clones and lacks some. The repertoire holds about 29,000 clones, with roughly 90% as singletons. The sample here was PBMCs, taken 100 days after allogeneic stem cell transplant. Receptors originate from a female patient in her 50s who had an allogeneic stem cell transplant from a related donor, so the T cells may come from the graft donor. Some clones in this sample may be carry-over from other donors' samples.

In its sample, this clone was seen once. The rearrangement uses TRBV4-2 and TRBJ2-3; 9 bases map to TRBD2. The CDR3 length is 19 residues. CDR1 and CDR2 (germline): LGHNA, YNFKEQ. The junction had 16 bases not matched to a gene; V was cut back by 0 bases and J by 6 bases. CDR3 region: CASSQDLQTSGPGRDTQYF. The CDR3 nucleotides are TGTGCCAGCAGCCAAGATTTGCAAACTAGCGGGCCGGGGAGGGATACGCAGTATTTT.

In the case of this clone: One end of the junction is discordant with germline, which a read error may explain. The rearrangement uses TRBV27 and TRBJ2-1, with D possibly TRBD2 on 5 matching bases. Germline V gene sequence: CDR1 MNHEY, CDR2 SMNVEV (reference sequence). This CDR3 contains 12 residues. CDR3 residues: CASSLNGNVQFF. The CDR3 region has the DNA TGTGCCAGCAGTTTAAACGGGAATGTGCAGTTCTTC.

V is TRBV4-1 and J is TRBJ2-5; TRBD1 matches 9 bases. CDR3 size: 17 residues. The junction had 11 bases not matched to a gene; V was cut back by 1 base and J by 5 bases. From germline, CDR1 is MGHRA and CDR2 YSYEKL. Here the CDR3 reads CASSQGTGGVWAETQYF. CDR3 bases: TGCGCCAGCAGCCAAGGAACAGGGGGCGTGTGGGCTGAGACCCAGTACTTC.

V is TRBV5-1 and J is TRBJ1-6; perhaps TRBD1 as D (5 bases). CDR3 length equals 16 residues. V shed 0 bases and J shed 7 bases, with 14 bases lying between them. The V gene's germline CDR1 is SGHRS and CDR2 YFSETQ. The CDR3, as DNA: TGCGCCAGCAGCTTGGAGGGACCGGCCCTCAATTCACCCCTCCACTTT. Translated: CASSLEGPALNSPLHF.

The chain is built from TRBV7-9 and TRBJ2-7; D unclear. The V and J ends lost 2 bases and 2 bases respectively, with 10 bases between them. This CDR3 spans 14 amino acids. Germline loops: CDR1 SEHNR, CDR2 FQNEAQ (reference sequence). CDR3 DNA: TGTGCCAGCAGCTTAAGTGGGGTCACCTACGAGCAGTACTTC. Amino acids: CASSLSGVTYEQYF.

The chain has TRBV27 and TRBJ2-3, with a weak D call TRBD2 (6 bases). The CDR3 has 12 residues. CDR1 is MNHEY and CDR2 is SMNVEV in the germline V gene (reference sequence). Trimming shortened V by 10 bases and J by 5 bases, and 13 bases separated the two germline ends. CDR3 in DNA: TGTGCCACTCGAACCGGGGGAGATACGCAGTATTTT. Translation gives CATRTGGDTQYF.

The chain carries TRBV5-5 and TRBJ2-7, with 8 bases identical to TRBD1. CDR1 is SGHKS and CDR2 is YYEKEE in the germline V gene (reference sequence). The CDR3 length is 14 residues. J was trimmed by 2 bases and V by 6 bases; bases with no gene match: 7. CDR3 in DNA: TGTGCCAGCACCAACGACAGGGGTACCTACGAGCAGTACTTC. Translating it yields CASTNDRGTYEQYF.

The V gene is TRBV7-9, the J gene TRBJ1-1, with 10 bases aligning to TRBD1. The CDR3 totals 15 residues. CDR1 is SEHNR, CDR2 FQNEAQ, per germline (reference sequence). Germline trimming cut 5 bases from V and 4 bases from J; bases unmatched to any gene: 7. CDR3 protein: CASSPPRDRGTEAFF. The CDR3 DNA sequence: TGTGCCAGCAGCCCACCGCGGGACAGGGGCACTGAAGCTTTCTTT.

The chain combines TRBV19 with TRBJ2-1, with D uncertain. Trimming left V 5 bases short and J 0 bases short, with 8 bases between. Germline CDR1 reads LNHDA; CDR2 reads SQIVND (reference sequence). The CDR3 has 14 residues. The CDR3 sequence: CASSAFGSYNEQFF. CDR3 coding DNA: TGTGCCAGTAGTGCCTTCGGCTCCTACAATGAGCAGTTCTTC.

This clone was counted a few times. The chain joins TRBV7-3 to TRBJ1-6, with D possibly being TRBD1 (5 bases). The CDR3 is made up of 15 amino acids. V was clipped by 2 bases and J by 7 bases, with 12 bases between them. The germline V gene encodes CDR1 SGHTA and CDR2 FQGTGA. The CDR3 sequence: CASSLPQGANSPLHF. Here the CDR3 DNA reads TGTGCCAGCAGCTTACCCCAGGGTGCCAATTCACCCCTCCACTTT. Complete variable domain (other parts from reference TRBV7-3 and TRBJ1-6): GAGVSQTPSNKVTEKGKYVELRCDPISGHTALYWYRQSLGQGPEFLIYFQGTGAADDSGLPNDRFFAVRPEGSVSTLKIQRTERGDSAVYLCASSLPQGANSPLHFGNGTRLTVT.

The chain recombines TRBV7-6 with TRBJ2-7, with D possibly being TRBD2 (6 bases). CDR1 and CDR2 from the germline V gene are SGHVS and FNYEAQ. Between the trimmed V and J ends, which lost 3 bases and 2 bases, there was a span of 8 bases. The CDR3 extends over 13 amino acids. The CDR3 region is CASSFGGTYEQYF. CDR3 DNA: TGTGCCAGCAGCTTCGGGGGAACCTACGAGCAGTACTTC. Full variable domain (remainder filled in from reference TRBV7-6 and TRBJ2-7): GAGVSQSPRYKVTKRGQDVALRCDPISGHVSLYWYRQALGQGPEFLTYFNYEAQQDKSGLPNDRFSAERPEGSISTLTIQRTEQRDSAMYRCASSFGGTYEQYFGPGTRLTVT.

The chain is built from TRBV30 and TRBJ1-2; D remains ambiguous. CDR3 length: 14 residues. The germline V gene has CDR1 GTSNPN and CDR2 SVGIG (reference sequence). Trimming took off 2 bases at V and 2 bases at J, with 12 bases between the two ends. CDR3: CAWSRRRTNYGYTF. CDR3 sequence (DNA): TGTGCCTGGAGTCGCCGCAGAACCAACTATGGCTACACCTTC.

V is TRBV29-1 and J is TRBJ2-5; D may be TRBD2 (5 bases). The CDR3 spans 11 residues. V was clipped by 7 bases and J by 2 bases, with 8 bases between them. The V gene's germline CDR1 is SQVTM and CDR2 ANQGSEA. The CDR3 loop is CSGGLQETQYF. CDR3 nucleotides: TGCAGCGGTGGACTTCAAGAGACCCAGTACTTC.

V is TRBV11-2 and J is TRBJ1-1; possibly TRBD1 for D (6 bases). The CDR3 loop spans 13 amino acids. V was clipped by 6 bases and J by 11 bases, with 19 bases between them. The V gene's germline CDR1 is SGHAT and CDR2 FQNNGV. This CDR3 is CASRGARGVRAFF. The CDR3 region has the DNA TGTGCCAGCAGGGGGGCGCGGGGTGTGAGGGCTTTCTTT.

The rearrangement uses TRBV28 and TRBJ1-4, with D unresolved. Germline V gene sequence: CDR1 MDHEN, CDR2 SYDVKM. The ends were cut back, 4 bases at V and 7 bases at J, with 13 bases in the middle. The CDR3 consists of 14 residues. Here the CDR3 reads CASSSPSRAEKLFF. For the CDR3, the DNA is TGTGCCAGCAGTTCCCCAAGCCGGGCTGAAAAACTGTTTTTT.

V and J are TRBV5-8 and TRBJ1-1; 9 bases line up with TRBD1. The junction had 6 bases not matched to a gene; V was cut back by 3 bases and J by 6 bases. Germline V gene lookup returns CDR1 SGHTS and CDR2 YDEGEE. The CDR3 spans 14 residues. The CDR3 DNA reads as TGTGCCAGCAGCTCGGGACAGGGAAACGCTGAAGCTTTCTTT. Its protein product is CASSSGQGNAEAFF.

This chain joins TRBV29-1 and TRBJ1-1; perhaps TRBD1 as D (5 bases). CDR1 is SQVTM and CDR2 is ANQGSEA in the germline V gene. V lost 7 bases, J lost 5 bases, and 14 bases lay in between. This CDR3 is built from 12 residues. CDR3 protein: CSGAVGETEAFF. CDR3 in DNA: TGCAGCGGAGCGGTGGGGGAGACTGAAGCTTTCTTT.

In its sample, this clone was seen once. The chain joins TRBV7-8 to TRBJ2-7; a weak D match, TRBD1 (5 bases). Trimming left V 2 bases short and J 3 bases short, with 11 bases between. Germline V gene sequence: CDR1 SGHVS, CDR2 FQNEAQ. CDR3 length: 14 amino acids. The CDR3 loop reads CASSLRWGGYEQYF. CDR3 nucleotide sequence: TGTGCCAGCAGCTTAAGGTGGGGCGGCTACGAGCAGTACTTC.

The genes are TRBV4-3 and TRBJ2-3; 8 bases are a match to TRBD1. The CDR3 covers 15 residues. After removal of 4 bases from V and 6 bases from J, the junction contained 9 bases not matched to a gene. Germline V gene sequence: CDR1 LGHNA, CDR2 YSLEER. The CDR3 spells CASSRGTGYRDTQYF. DNA for the CDR3: TGCGCCAGCAGCCGGGGGACAGGCTACCGGGATACGCAGTATTTT.

The chain carries TRBV2 and TRBJ1-5; TRBD1 aligns across 10 bases. V shed 7 bases, J shed 5 bases, and the junction held 5 bases outside the gene matches. The CDR3 is made up of 14 amino acids. Looked up from germline, CDR1 is SNHLY and CDR2 is FYNNEI. The CDR3 region has the DNA TGTGCCAGCAACACGGGACAGGGGTATCAGCCCCAGCATTTT. Encoded protein: CASNTGQGYQPQHF. Full variable domain (outside the CDR3, taken from reference TRBV2 and TRBJ1-5): EPEVTQTPSHQVTQMGQEVILRCVPISNHLYFYWYRQILGQKVEFLVSFYNNEISEKSEIFDDQFSVERPDGSNFTLKIRSTKLEDSAMYFCASNTGQGYQPQHFGDGTRLSIL.

This chain joins TRBV4-1 and TRBJ1-2; tentative D call: TRBD1 (5 bases). Germline V gene lookup returns CDR1 MGHRA and CDR2 YSYEKL. Trimming pared 2 bases from V and 4 bases from J, leaving 20 bases between. The CDR3 totals 17 residues. The CDR3 DNA reads TGCGCCAGCAGCCAATCCCCACAATGGGGGGTTGGCTATGGCTACACCTTC. It yields the protein CASSQSPQWGVGYGYTF.

The chain has TRBV14 and TRBJ1-1; D call uncertain. CDR1 and CDR2 (germline): SGHDN, FVKESK. V was shortened by 1 base and J by 1 base, with 4 bases between the two germline ends. The CDR3 runs 13 residues. This CDR3 reads CASSQGRNTEAFF. The CDR3 DNA reads as TGTGCCAGCAGCCAAGGCCGGAACACTGAAGCTTTCTTT.

The chain has TRBV7-9 and TRBJ2-5; TRBD2 matches at 11 bases. This CDR3 spans 15 amino acids. J lost 0 bases, V lost 5 bases, and 2 bases had no gene match. Germline CDR1 is SEHNR and CDR2 is FQNEAQ (reference sequence). Written as DNA, the CDR3 is TGTGCCAGCAGCCAACTAGCGGGGGACCAAGAGACCCAGTACTTC. This translates into CASSQLAGDQETQYF.

This sequence joins TRBV7-6 and TRBJ2-7, with a possible D match to TRBD2 (6 bases). The CDR3 consists of 16 residues. The germline CDR1 and CDR2 sequences are SGHVS and FNYEAQ. Trimming took off 1 base at V and 2 bases at J, with 15 bases between the two ends. The DNA of the CDR3 is TGTGCCAGCAGCTTAGGGGTGAGCCGCGGGGCCTACGAGCAGTACTTC. Translated: CASSLGVSRGAYEQYF.

V is TRBV11-3 and J is TRBJ2-7; the D is unclear. The CDR3 contains 13 residues. Germline V gene lookup returns CDR1 SGHNT and CDR2 YENEEA. V shed 5 bases and J shed 5 bases, with 13 bases lying between them. The CDR3 sequence is CASSEAGGDEQYF. The CDR3 DNA is TGTGCCAGCAGCGAGGCAGGTGGCGACGAGCAGTACTTC.

This chain's CDR3 is CASSFQGEGTEAFF. DNA of the CDR3: TGCGCCAGCAGCTTCCAGGGGGAAGGGACTGAAGCTTTCTTT. This chain joins TRBV5-1 and TRBJ1-1; 7 bases agree with TRBD1. This CDR3 spans 14 amino acids. Losses at the gene ends were 2 bases for V and 5 bases for J; bases not matched to a gene: 6. Germline-derived CDR1 and CDR2 are SGHRS and YFSETQ.

V gene TRBV6-1 combines with J gene TRBJ1-1; TRBD1 is a possible D gene (5 bases). Germline V CDR1 and CDR2: MNHNS, SASEGT. The CDR3 totals 12 residues. Trimming pared 4 bases from V and 10 bases from J, leaving 13 bases between. The CDR3 loop reads CASSAGTLGAFF. The CDR3 bases are TGTGCCAGCAGTGCTGGGACCTTGGGAGCTTTCTTT.